The sequence of this T cell receptor beta chain was determined in a study of blood T cell repertoires in COVID-19. Study at large: Whether acute or convalescent, the COVID-19 samples came from the United States, Italy and Spain. T cells, B-cell-depleted T cells, or PBMCs supplied cDNA or gDNA.

Original data processing: Estimated nucleated cell counts came from reference gene primer amplification. Clones were sequenced by immunoSEQ multiplex PCR, and TCRdb holds only the in-frame ones, with some missing. V and J calls and clone size are copied from that table; D and trimming were computed from the DNA. The data contain fewer than 350,000 clones, roughly 79% of them singletons. This clone was seen a handful of times. With V trimmed by 8 bases and J by 6 bases, 19 bases remained unmatched. CDR1 and CDR2 from the germline V gene are LNHDA and SQIVND (reference sequence). This CDR3 region has 16 residues.

Source material: peripheral blood. The TCR comes from a woman aged 55-70 years with active or convalescent COVID-19. The rearrangement links TRBV19 to TRBJ2-7, with 7 bases matching TRBD2. The CDR3 nucleotides are TGTGCCAGTGGAGTTGGCTCTGGACGGGGGGTGGGCGAGCAGTACTTC. Its translation is CASGVGSGRGVGEQYF.